The 9 T cell receptor beta chains below were found in one sample sequenced in a study of shared clonotypes between healthy human individuals. Clones were read by immunoSEQ multiplex PCR, and TCRdb kept only the in-frame ones, dropping some. The sample yields more than 2 million clones, approximately 94% seen once. Sample: naive CD4+ T cells sorted from blood. Described subset: CD45RA+ positively selected. Receptor source: a man younger than 35 in good health.

Turning to this clone: At the DNA level, this CDR3 is encoded by other sequences in the same sample as well. The rearrangement links TRBV5-4 to TRBJ1-2; D gene uncertain. CDR3 length: 13 residues. Per the germline V gene, CDR1 is SGHNT and CDR2 is YYREEE (reference sequence). The ends were cut back, 0 bases at V and 2 bases at J, with 5 bases in the middle. CDR3 sequence reads: CASSLVGNYGYTF. As DNA, the CDR3 is TGTGCCAGCAGCTTGGTGGGGAACTATGGCTACACCTTC.

This clone was detected once. This chain links TRBV7-2 with TRBJ1-2; weak D call: TRBD1 (6 bases). Germline loops: CDR1 SGHTA, CDR2 FQGNSA. The CDR3 covers 16 residues. The V and J ends lost 4 bases and 4 bases respectively, with 19 bases between them. In nucleotides, the CDR3 is TGTGCCAGCAGCTCAAAGACAGGCCAGCTTAGCTATGGCTACACCTTC. This translates into CASSSKTGQLSYGYTF.

The sample holds one count of this clone. The V and J genes are TRBV7-2 and TRBJ2-2; tentative D call: TRBD1 (5 bases). This CDR3 contains 14 residues. Germline loops: CDR1 SGHTA, CDR2 FQGNSA. V lost 5 bases to trimming and J lost 3 bases, with 10 bases between them. The CDR3 loop is CASSPKTDTGELFF. The DNA of the CDR3 is TGTGCCAGCAGCCCCAAGACAGACACCGGGGAGCTGTTTTTT.

CDR3 nucleotides: TGCGCCAGCAGCCAAGAACCAAGGGGATCCTCGAACACCGGGGAGCTGTTTTTT. Its translation: CASSQEPRGSSNTGELFF. This chain connects TRBV4-3 to TRBJ2-2; possible D gene TRBD1, 5 bases. Trimming left V 0 bases short and J 0 bases short, with 14 bases between. Looked up from germline, CDR1 is LGHNA and CDR2 is YSLEER. This CDR3 comprises 18 residues.

The chain employs TRBV19 and TRBJ1-2; D perhaps matches TRBD1 (5 bases). The CDR3 is 14 residues long. Looked up from germline, CDR1 is LNHDA and CDR2 is SQIVND (reference sequence). Trimming took off 11 bases at V and 4 bases at J, with 20 bases between the two ends. This CDR3 reads CASIGDGQFYGYTF. The DNA of the CDR3 is TGTGCCTCAATAGGGGACGGGCAATTCTATGGCTACACCTTC. The variable domain in full, completed from reference TRBV19 and TRBJ1-2, reads DGGITQSPKYLFRKEGQNVTLSCEQNLNHDAMYWYRQDPGQGLRLIYYSQIVNDFQKGDIAEGYSVSREKKESFPLTVTSAQKNPTAFYLCASIGDGQFYGYTFGSGTRLTVV.

The chain carries TRBV28 and TRBJ2-7, with 9 bases fitting TRBD1. V trimming: 2 bases; J trimming: 5 bases; junction bases outside the gene matches: 10. Germline V gene data show CDR1 as MDHEN and CDR2 as SYDVKM. The CDR3 consists of 16 residues. The DNA of the CDR3 is TGTGCCAGCAGTTTAGGTCGGGGACAGGGACAACACGAGCAGTACTTC. Encoded protein: CASSLGRGQGQHEQYF.

This sequence joins TRBV30 and TRBJ1-4, with TRBD1 as a possible D gene (5 bases). The CDR3 spans 14 residues. The V end lost 0 bases, the J end lost 6 bases, and 11 bases lay between the germline ends. Germline CDR1 is GTSNPN and CDR2 is SVGIG (reference sequence). This chain's CDR3 is CAWSVRTRDEKLFF. Here the CDR3 DNA reads TGTGCCTGGAGTGTCAGGACAAGAGATGAAAAACTGTTTTTT.

V usage is TRBV5-1 and J usage is TRBJ1-1, with TRBD1 identical over 9 bases. Germline trimming cut 4 bases from V and 4 bases from J; bases unmatched to any gene: 8. The CDR3 spans 15 residues. In germline, CDR1 is SGHRS, CDR2 YFSETQ. This CDR3 reads CASSPTGGGGTEAFF. DNA of the CDR3: TGCGCCAGCAGCCCCACAGGGGGCGGCGGCACTGAAGCTTTCTTT.

This sequence joins TRBV28 and TRBJ2-3; TRBD2 aligns across 7 bases. Trimming at V came to 3 bases and at J to 3 bases, leaving 9 bases not matched to a gene. CDR3 length: 16 residues. CDR1 is MDHEN and CDR2 is SYDVKM in the germline V gene. CDR3 sequence reads: CASSFGGGGITDTQYF. CDR3 DNA: TGTGCCAGCAGTTTCGGCGGGGGAGGGATTACAGATACGCAGTATTTT.